Sequencing of this T cell receptor beta chain was carried out in a study of T cell repertoires in cytomegalovirus infection. Study context: Matching HLA type, along with CMV infection, was indicated by public TCR beta signatures.

This clonotype showed up just a few times. TCRdb called the reads again in MiXCR, with one record for every CDR3 protein. There are around 100,000 distinct CDR3 sequences in the sample; around 22% occur only once, and about two fifths lies in the top ten. In germline, CDR1 is MGHDK, CDR2 SYGVNS. The CDR3 spans 15 residues. J lost 4 bases, V lost 4 bases, and 10 bases had no gene match. What was sequenced was CD8+ T cells from PBMCs. The rearrangement uses TRBV25-1 and TRBJ2-7; 7 bases line up with TRBD1. The TCR was taken from a human donor in good health (CMV status not recorded). Some clones in this sample may be carry-over from other donors' samples. The CDR3 spells CASSGPLAGGYEQYF. CDR3 DNA: TGTGCCAGCAGTGGCCCCCTAGCAGGGGGATACGAGCAGTACTTC.